The source of this T cell receptor (beta chain) is a study of T cells in Graves' hyperthyroidism and ophthalmopathy. In the case of this clonotype: The antigen remains unidentified.

Study-wide findings and caveats: Blood also carried most thyroid clonotypes expanded above 0.001.

RNA transcripts served as the template for amplifying TCR beta CDR3 regions. An initial round of RT-PCR targeting the TCR CDR3 relied on the HTBI primer set. TCRdb re-called the multiplex PCR reads with MiXCR, one entry per CDR3 protein. In the table there are 650,000 to 700,000 distinct CDR3 sequences, 17% of which are singletons. The CDR3 consists of 14 residues. With 2 bases removed from V and 4 bases from J, the gap between germline ends came to 11 bases. The germline gives CDR1 SGHTS, CDR2 YDEGEE. V usage is TRBV5-8 and J usage is TRBJ2-3; D might be TRBD2 (6 bases). The TCR was taken from a man aged 45 to 65 with Graves' hyperthyroidism. Specimen: blood. The CDR3 reads CASSLDPGADTQYF. CDR3 DNA: TGTGCCAGCAGCTTAGACCCGGGAGCAGATACGCAGTATTTT.